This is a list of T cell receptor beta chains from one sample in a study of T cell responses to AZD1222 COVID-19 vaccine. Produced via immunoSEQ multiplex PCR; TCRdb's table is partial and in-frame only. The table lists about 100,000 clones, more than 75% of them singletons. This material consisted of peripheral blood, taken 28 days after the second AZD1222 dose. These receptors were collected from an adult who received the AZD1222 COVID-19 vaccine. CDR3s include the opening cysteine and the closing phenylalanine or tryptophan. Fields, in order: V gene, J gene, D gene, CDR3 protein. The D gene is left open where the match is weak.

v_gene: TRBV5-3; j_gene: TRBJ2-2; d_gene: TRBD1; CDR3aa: CARSFRDRDTGELFF
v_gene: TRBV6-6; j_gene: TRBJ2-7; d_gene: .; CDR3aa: CASRDPYEQYF
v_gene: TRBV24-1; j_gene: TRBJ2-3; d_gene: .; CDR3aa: CATSDSTDTQYF
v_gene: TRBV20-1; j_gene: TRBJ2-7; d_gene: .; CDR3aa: CSANLESEQYF
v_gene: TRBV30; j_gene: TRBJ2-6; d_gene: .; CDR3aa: CAWRVGASGANVLTF
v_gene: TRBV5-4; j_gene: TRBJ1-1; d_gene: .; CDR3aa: CASSLRGMNTEAFF
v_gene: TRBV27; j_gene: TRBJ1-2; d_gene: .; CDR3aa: CASSIQGSYGYTF
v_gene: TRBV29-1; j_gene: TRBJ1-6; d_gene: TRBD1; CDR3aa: CSVRDRGSNSPLHF
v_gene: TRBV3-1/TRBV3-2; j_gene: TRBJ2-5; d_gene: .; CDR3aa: CASSRGLQETQYF
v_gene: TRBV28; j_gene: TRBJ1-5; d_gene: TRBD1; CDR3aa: CASSLSTGYQPQHF
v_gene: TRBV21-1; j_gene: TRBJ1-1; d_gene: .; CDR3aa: CASSKGNRGRRTEAFF
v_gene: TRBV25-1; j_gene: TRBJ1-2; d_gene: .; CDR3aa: CASSELIGLGGYTF
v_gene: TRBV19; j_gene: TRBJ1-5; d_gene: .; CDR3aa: CASSGGSYSNQPQHF